The rows below give T cell receptor beta chains drawn from one sample of a study of shared clonotypes between healthy human individuals. TCRdb's copy holds only in-frame clones and misses some; the assay was immunoSEQ multiplex PCR. The repertoire holds 2 million to 2.5 million clones, with 85% to 95% as singletons. The sequencing sample was made of naive CD4+ T cells from PBMCs. These receptors were obtained from a man in his late teens or twenties in good health. Some clones in this sample may be carry-over from other donors' samples. Both conserved end residues are part of each CDR3. Each record gives: V gene, D gene, J gene, clone size, CDR3 protein, CDR3 DNA. The D gene is left open where the match is weak. Where a row states a size, it is once, few, many or the class of an expanded clone; other rows omit it.

V: TRBV5-4; D: TRBD1; J: TRBJ1-1; size: .; CDR3: CASSLSGQSNTEAFF; DNA: TGTGCCAGCAGCTTGTCGGGACAGTCGAACACTGAAGCTTTCTTT
V: TRBV6-5; D: .; J: TRBJ2-7; size: .; CDR3: CASSYWRKYEQYF; DNA: TGTGCCAGCAGTTACTGGAGAAAGTACGAGCAGTACTTC
V: TRBV27; D: TRBD1; J: TRBJ2-2; size: .; CDR3: CASSLKRGLTGELFF; DNA: TGTGCCAGCAGTTTGAAAAGGGGGCTCACCGGGGAGCTGTTTTTT
V: TRBV7-2; D: .; J: TRBJ2-7; size: .; CDR3: CASSLGGAKYEQYF; DNA: TGTGCCAGCAGCTTAGGTGGGGCAAAGTACGAGCAGTACTTC
V: TRBV7-6; D: TRBD1; J: TRBJ1-2; size: .; CDR3: CASTLDPGGLISSLHYGYTF; DNA: TGTGCCAGCACCCTAGACCCAGGGGGACTAATTTCCTCCCTGCACTATGGCTACACCTTC
V: TRBV6-5; D: .; J: TRBJ2-5; size: once; CDR3: CASRPLGNPKETQYF; DNA: TGTGCCAGCAGACCACTAGGAAACCCGAAAGAGACCCAGTACTTC
V: TRBV5-1; D: TRBD2; J: TRBJ2-5; size: .; CDR3: CASSLETGTSGPQETQYF; DNA: TGCGCCAGCAGCTTGGAGACCGGGACTAGCGGTCCCCAAGAGACCCAGTACTTC
V: TRBV5-1; D: .; J: TRBJ2-2; size: .; CDR3: CASSRGASNTGELFF; DNA: TGCGCCAGCAGCCGCGGGGCTTCGAACACCGGGGAGCTGTTTTTT
V: TRBV28; D: .; J: TRBJ1-5; size: .; CDR3: CASSPLPGSNQPQHF; DNA: TGTGCCAGCAGCCCGTTACCGGGAAGCAATCAGCCCCAGCATTTT
V: TRBV4-2; D: .; J: TRBJ2-3; size: .; CDR3: CASSQEFTDTQYF; DNA: TGTGCCAGCAGCCAAGAGTTCACAGATACGCAGTATTTT
V: TRBV5-8; D: .; J: TRBJ1-3; size: .; CDR3: CASSARWAGAGNTIYF; DNA: TGTGCCAGCAGCGCCCGTTGGGCAGGCGCTGGAAACACCATATATTTT
V: TRBV10-2; D: .; J: TRBJ2-1; size: .; CDR3: CASSEPLGRRNEQFF; DNA: TGCGCCAGCAGTGAGCCCCTGGGTAGACGCAATGAGCAGTTCTTC
V: TRBV5-1; D: TRBD1; J: TRBJ1-1; size: .; CDR3: CASSEDRGRADEAFF; DNA: TGCGCCAGCAGCGAGGACAGGGGGCGTGCTGATGAAGCTTTCTTT
V: TRBV4-1; D: TRBD2; J: TRBJ2-1; size: .; CDR3: CASSQDPFSGRDLYNEQFF; DNA: TGCGCCAGCAGCCAAGACCCATTTAGCGGGAGGGATTTGTACAATGAGCAGTTCTTC
V: TRBV7-9; D: TRBD1; J: TRBJ1-2; size: .; CDR3: CASRTRTGGYTF; DNA: TGTGCCAGCAGGACTAGGACAGGCGGCTACACCTTC
V: TRBV11-1; D: .; J: TRBJ2-3; size: .; CDR3: CASSFYWSADTQYF; DNA: TGTGCCAGCAGCTTCTACTGGAGCGCAGATACGCAGTATTTT
V: TRBV7-9; D: TRBD1; J: TRBJ1-1; size: once; CDR3: CASSTQKYRGPTEAFF; DNA: TGTGCCAGCAGCACACAGAAATACAGGGGGCCCACTGAAGCTTTCTTT
V: TRBV7-2; D: TRBD1; J: TRBJ2-1; size: .; CDR3: CASSFRQGNNEQFF; DNA: TGTGCCAGCAGCTTCCGACAGGGGAACAATGAGCAGTTCTTC
V: TRBV5-4; D: .; J: TRBJ1-2; size: .; CDR3: CASSFGGVGGYTF; DNA: TGTGCCAGCAGCTTCGGGGGCGTCGGTGGCTACACCTTC
V: TRBV5-1; D: .; J: TRBJ2-3; size: .; CDR3: CASSLESLGTDTQYF; DNA: TGCGCCAGCAGCTTGGAGTCCTTAGGGACAGATACGCAGTATTTT
V: TRBV5-4; D: .; J: TRBJ1-3; size: once; CDR3: CASTNSDGPYSGNTIYF; DNA: TGTGCCAGCACCAACAGCGACGGACCGTACTCTGGAAACACCATATATTTT
V: TRBV28; D: TRBD1; J: TRBJ2-3; size: .; CDR3: CASSFVTGVYSASTDTQYF; DNA: TGTGCCAGCAGTTTCGTTACAGGGGTCTACTCAGCTAGCACAGATACGCAGTATTTT
V: TRBV10-3; D: .; J: TRBJ2-1; size: .; CDR3: CAISESGYEQFF; DNA: TGTGCCATCAGTGAGTCAGGGTATGAGCAGTTCTTC
V: TRBV25-1; D: .; J: TRBJ2-5; size: .; CDR3: CASSEYGPAEQETQYF; DNA: TGTGCCAGCAGTGAATATGGGCCAGCAGAACAAGAGACCCAGTACTTC
V: TRBV6-6; D: TRBD1; J: TRBJ2-7; size: .; CDR3: CASSNHRDSIFYEQYF; DNA: TGTGCCAGCAGTAACCACCGGGACAGTATTTTCTACGAGCAGTACTTC
V: TRBV12-5; D: .; J: TRBJ2-7; size: .; CDR3: CASGLARSTGPSEQYF; DNA: TGTGCTAGTGGTTTGGCTCGGTCGACAGGCCCCTCGGAGCAGTACTTC
V: TRBV7-2; D: .; J: TRBJ1-4; size: .; CDR3: CASSLGRGTTNEKLFF; DNA: TGTGCCAGCAGCTTAGGGAGGGGTACAACTAATGAAAAACTGTTTTTT
V: TRBV29-1; D: TRBD2; J: TRBJ2-7; size: .; CDR3: CSAAGLARPYEQYF; DNA: TGCAGCGCAGCGGGACTAGCGAGACCCTACGAGCAGTACTTC
V: TRBV2; D: .; J: TRBJ2-2; size: few; CDR3: CASGPDPGELFF; DNA: TGTGCCAGCGGTCCGGATCCCGGGGAGCTGTTTTTT
V: TRBV29-1; D: .; J: TRBJ1-1; size: once; CDR3: CSAERRQKNTEAFF; DNA: TGCAGCGCTGAACGACGGCAGAAAAACACTGAAGCTTTCTTT
V: TRBV11-2; D: .; J: TRBJ1-2; size: .; CDR3: CASSQNSRNYGYTF; DNA: TGTGCCAGCAGCCAAAACAGTCGAAACTATGGCTACACCTTC
V: TRBV28; D: .; J: TRBJ2-5; size: .; CDR3: CASSLMTGLYETQYF; DNA: TGTGCCAGCAGTTTAATGACAGGATTATATGAGACCCAGTACTTC
V: TRBV19; D: TRBD1; J: TRBJ2-7; size: .; CDR3: CASSTGQSYEQYF; DNA: TGTGCCAGTAGTACGGGACAGTCCTACGAGCAGTACTTC
V: TRBV4-1; D: TRBD1; J: TRBJ2-3; size: .; CDR3: CASSYRDRSSTDTQYF; DNA: TGCGCCAGCAGTTACCGGGACAGGAGTAGCACAGATACGCAGTATTTT
V: TRBV19; D: .; J: TRBJ1-2; size: .; CDR3: CASSIEFLYGYTF; DNA: TGTGCCAGTAGTATAGAGTTTTTGTATGGCTACACCTTC
V: TRBV11-2; D: TRBD2; J: TRBJ2-5; size: once; CDR3: CASTPRGGGSQGGRAQYF; DNA: TGTGCCAGCACCCCACGGGGCGGCGGGAGTCAGGGTGGTCGGGCCCAGTACTTC
V: TRBV27; D: .; J: TRBJ1-4; size: .; CDR3: CASANPRRGWSEKLFF; DNA: TGTGCCAGCGCCAACCCCCGGAGGGGGTGGAGTGAAAAACTGTTTTTT
V: TRBV6-6; D: TRBD1; J: TRBJ2-7; size: once; CDR3: CASSDAGQGAYEQYF; DNA: TGTGCCAGCAGTGACGCAGGACAGGGGGCCTACGAGCAGTACTTC
V: TRBV6-5; D: .; J: TRBJ1-1; size: .; CDR3: CASSLGGRTEAFF; DNA: TGTGCCAGCAGTTTGGGGGGTCGCACTGAAGCTTTCTTT
V: TRBV6-5; D: TRBD1; J: TRBJ2-5; size: .; CDR3: CATKQGARETQYF; DNA: TGTGCCACCAAACAGGGGGCGCGGGAGACCCAGTACTTC
V: TRBV7-2; D: TRBD1; J: TRBJ2-3; size: .; CDR3: CASSQGEPTDTQYF; DNA: TGTGCCAGCAGCCAGGGGGAACCCACAGATACGCAGTATTTT